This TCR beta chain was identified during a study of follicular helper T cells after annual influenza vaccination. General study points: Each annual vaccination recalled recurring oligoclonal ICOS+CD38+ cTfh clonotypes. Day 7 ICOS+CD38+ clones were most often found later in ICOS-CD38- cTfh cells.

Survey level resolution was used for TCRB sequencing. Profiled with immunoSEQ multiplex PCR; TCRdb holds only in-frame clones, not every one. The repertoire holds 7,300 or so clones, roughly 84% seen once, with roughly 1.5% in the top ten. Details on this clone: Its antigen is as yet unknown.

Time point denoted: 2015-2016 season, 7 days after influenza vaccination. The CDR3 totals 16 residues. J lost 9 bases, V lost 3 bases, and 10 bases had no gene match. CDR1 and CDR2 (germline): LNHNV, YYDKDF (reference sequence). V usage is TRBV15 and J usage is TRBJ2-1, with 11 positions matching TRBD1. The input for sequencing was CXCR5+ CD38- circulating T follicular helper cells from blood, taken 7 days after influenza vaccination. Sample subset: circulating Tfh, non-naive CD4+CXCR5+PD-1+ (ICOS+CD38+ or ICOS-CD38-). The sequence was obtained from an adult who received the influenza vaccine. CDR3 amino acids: CATSREFGQGAGEQFF. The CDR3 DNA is TGTGCCACCAGCAGGGAATTTGGACAGGGGGCGGGTGAGCAGTTCTTC.